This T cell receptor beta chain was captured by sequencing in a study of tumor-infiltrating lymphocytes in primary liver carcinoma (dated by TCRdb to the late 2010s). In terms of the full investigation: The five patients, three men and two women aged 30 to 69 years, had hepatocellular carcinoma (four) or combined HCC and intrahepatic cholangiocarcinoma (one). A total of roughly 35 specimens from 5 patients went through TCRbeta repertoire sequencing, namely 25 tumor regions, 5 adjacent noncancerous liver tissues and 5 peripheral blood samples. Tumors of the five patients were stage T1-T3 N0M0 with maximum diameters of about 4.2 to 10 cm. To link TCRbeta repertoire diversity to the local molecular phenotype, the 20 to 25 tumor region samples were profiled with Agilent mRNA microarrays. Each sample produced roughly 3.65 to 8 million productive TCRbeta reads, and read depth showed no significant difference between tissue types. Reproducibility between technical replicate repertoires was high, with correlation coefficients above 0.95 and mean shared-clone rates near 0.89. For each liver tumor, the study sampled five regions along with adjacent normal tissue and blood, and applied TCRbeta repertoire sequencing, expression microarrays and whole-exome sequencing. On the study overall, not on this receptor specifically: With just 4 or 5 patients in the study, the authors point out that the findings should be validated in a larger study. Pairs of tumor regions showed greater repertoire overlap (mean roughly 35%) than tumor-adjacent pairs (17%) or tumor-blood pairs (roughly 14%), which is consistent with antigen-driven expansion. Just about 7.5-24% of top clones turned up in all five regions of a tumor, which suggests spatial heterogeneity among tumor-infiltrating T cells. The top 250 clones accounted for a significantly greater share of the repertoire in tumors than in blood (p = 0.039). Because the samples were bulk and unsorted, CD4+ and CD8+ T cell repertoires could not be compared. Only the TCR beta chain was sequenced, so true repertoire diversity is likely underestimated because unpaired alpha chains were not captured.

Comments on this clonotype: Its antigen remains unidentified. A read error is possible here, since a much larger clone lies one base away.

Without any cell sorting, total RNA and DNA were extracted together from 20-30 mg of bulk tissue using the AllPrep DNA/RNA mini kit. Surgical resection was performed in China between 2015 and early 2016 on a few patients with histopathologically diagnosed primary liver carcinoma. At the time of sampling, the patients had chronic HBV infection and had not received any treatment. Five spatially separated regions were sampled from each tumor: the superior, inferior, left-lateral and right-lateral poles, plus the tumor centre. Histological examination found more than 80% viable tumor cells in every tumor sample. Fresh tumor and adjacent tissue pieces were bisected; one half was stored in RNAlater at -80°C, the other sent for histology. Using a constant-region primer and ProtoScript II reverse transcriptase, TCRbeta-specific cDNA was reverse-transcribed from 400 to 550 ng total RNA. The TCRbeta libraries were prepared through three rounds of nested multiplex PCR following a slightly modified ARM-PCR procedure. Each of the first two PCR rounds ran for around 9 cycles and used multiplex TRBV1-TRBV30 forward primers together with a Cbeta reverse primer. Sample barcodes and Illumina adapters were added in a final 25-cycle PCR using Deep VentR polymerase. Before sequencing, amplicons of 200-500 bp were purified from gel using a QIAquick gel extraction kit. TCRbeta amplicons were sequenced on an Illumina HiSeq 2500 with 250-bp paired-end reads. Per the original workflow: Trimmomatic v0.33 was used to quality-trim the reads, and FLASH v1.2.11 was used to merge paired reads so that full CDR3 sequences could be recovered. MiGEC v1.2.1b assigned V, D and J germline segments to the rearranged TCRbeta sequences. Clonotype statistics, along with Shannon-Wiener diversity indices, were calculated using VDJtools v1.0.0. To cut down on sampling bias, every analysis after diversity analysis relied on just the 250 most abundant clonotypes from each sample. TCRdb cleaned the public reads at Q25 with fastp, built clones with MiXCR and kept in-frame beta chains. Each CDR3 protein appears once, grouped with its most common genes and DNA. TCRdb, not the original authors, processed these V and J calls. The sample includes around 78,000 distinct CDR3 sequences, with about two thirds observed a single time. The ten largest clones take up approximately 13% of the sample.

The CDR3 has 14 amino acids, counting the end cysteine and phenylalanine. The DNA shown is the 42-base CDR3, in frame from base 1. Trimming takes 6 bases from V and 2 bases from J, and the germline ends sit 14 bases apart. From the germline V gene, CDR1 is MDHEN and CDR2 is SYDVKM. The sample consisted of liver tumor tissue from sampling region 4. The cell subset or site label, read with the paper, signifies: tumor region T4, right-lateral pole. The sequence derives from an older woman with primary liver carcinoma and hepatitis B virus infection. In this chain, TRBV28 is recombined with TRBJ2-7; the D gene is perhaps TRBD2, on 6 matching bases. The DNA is TGTGCCAGCAGCTCAGGGAGGAGAACCTACGAGCAGTACTTC. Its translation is CASSSGRRTYEQYF.